The 10 T cell receptor beta chains given below trace back to one sample, sequenced in a study of identical twins. TCRdb re-called the 5' RACE reads through MiXCR, storing one row per CDR3 protein. The sample yields around 1.7 million distinct CDR3 sequences, 32% seen once. What was sequenced was cord blood. These receptors came from a newborn girl in good health.

In its sample, this clonotype was seen once. The chain uses TRBV24-1 and TRBJ2-4; D perhaps matches TRBD1 (6 bases). The J call may not be correct, given that the DNA end is closer to TRBJ2-7. This CDR3 contains 14 residues. The germline gives CDR1 KGHDR, CDR2 SFDVKD. CDR3 amino acids: CATSGGQFPYEQYF. The CDR3 nucleotides read TGTGCCACCAGTGGCGGACAGTTCCCCTACGAGCAGTACTTC.

This rearrangement joins TRBV5-1 to TRBJ1-2; D gene uncertain. V was shortened by 1 base and J by 2 bases, with 9 bases between the two germline ends. The CDR3 is 14 amino acids. CDR1 is SGHRS and CDR2 is YFSETQ in the germline V gene. The CDR3 DNA follows: TGCGCCAGCAGCTTGAAACCGGTAAACTATGGCTACACCTTC. Its translation: CASSLKPVNYGYTF.

V and J are TRBV5-1 and TRBJ1-1; D perhaps matches TRBD1 (5 bases). The germline gives CDR1 SGHRS, CDR2 YFSETQ. The CDR3 loop spans 16 amino acids. V was trimmed by 5 bases and J by 0 bases, leaving 17 bases between them. The CDR3 region is CASRSGQPTLNTEAFF. DNA for the CDR3: TGCGCCAGCAGATCAGGGCAACCCACCCTGAACACTGAAGCTTTCTTT.

Concerning this clonotype: Compared with germline, one end of the junction differs, possibly owing to a read error. V and J are TRBV4-2 and TRBJ2-3; D gene unclear. There are 12 residues in the CDR3. Germline CDR1 is LGHNA and CDR2 is YNFKEQ. The CDR3 nucleotides are TGTGCCAGCAGCCAAGACGGAGATACGCTGTATTTT. It is translated as CASSQDGDTLYF.

The table lists this clonotype with a few counts. The J gene is TRBJ2-7, the V gene TRBV27, with D possibly being TRBD1 or TRBD2 (7 bases each). The CDR3 totals 13 residues. V dropped 8 bases and J dropped 4 bases, with 15 bases sitting between them. Germline CDR1 is MNHEY and CDR2 is SMNVEV (reference sequence). This CDR3 reads CASGPGGLYEQYF. In DNA form, the CDR3 reads TGTGCCAGCGGGCCAGGGGGACTATACGAGCAGTACTTC.

This chain uses TRBV3-1 with TRBJ2-7; 9 bases are shared with TRBD1. There are 16 residues in the CDR3. With V trimmed by 1 base and J by 4 bases, 8 bases remained unmatched. Germline V gene sequence: CDR1 LGHDT, CDR2 YNNKEL (reference sequence). CDR3 DNA: TGTGCCAGCAGCCAAGCAGGGACAGGGAGTGGGTACGAGCAGTACTTC. Its protein product is CASSQAGTGSGYEQYF.

This clonotype was observed a few times. The chain employs TRBV12-3 or TRBV12-4 and TRBJ2-1; unclear D gene. Trimming removed 1 base from V and 5 bases from J, with 9 bases in between. This CDR3 comprises 14 residues. Here the CDR3 reads CASSLGRLHNEQFF. CDR3 coding DNA: TGTGCCAGCAGTTTAGGCCGGCTACACAATGAGCAGTTCTTC.

This clonotype was detected many times. The V call is TRBV2, the J call TRBJ1-2, with D uncertain. V was shortened by 8 bases and J by 3 bases, with 10 bases between the two germline ends. This CDR3 contains 12 residues. The germline V gene has CDR1 SNHLY and CDR2 FYNNEI. CDR3 coding DNA: TGTGCCAGCTCGGGCGGAGACTATGGCTACACCTTC. This encodes CASSGGDYGYTF.

This clonotype was counted ten times or more. J is TRBJ2-1 and V is TRBV24-1; no clear D. Germline V lookup: CDR1 KGHDR, CDR2 SFDVKD. The CDR3 sequence is 11 residues long. The CDR3 sequence: CDAKGLVEQFF. In DNA form, the CDR3 reads TGTGACGCGAAAGGTCTGGTAGAGCAGTTCTTC.

This clonotype was seen more than once but under ten times. This chain joins TRBV3-1 and TRBJ1-2, with TRBD1 identical over 7 bases. Trimming at V came to 3 bases and at J to 8 bases, leaving 6 bases not matched to a gene. Germline CDR1 LGHDT, CDR2 YNNKEL (reference sequence). This CDR3 is built from 13 residues. DNA of the CDR3: TGTGCCAGCAGCCACGCACAGGGGTACGGCTACACCTTC. Its translation is CASSHAQGYGYTF.